This T cell receptor (beta chain) appears in the sequencing data of a study of identical twins (dated by TCRdb to the mid-2010s). Background on the whole study: To test whether fetal clonotypes persist, the study used deep sequencing on TCR alpha and beta repertoires from monozygotic twins, unrelated adults of various ages, and cord blood. To rule out contamination, replicate twin experiments were performed at different times with different library preparation protocols. The investigation overall reported the following: Recombination models systematically underestimated out-of-frame TCR alpha sharing in monozygotic twins but agreed with sharing between unrelated individuals. Abundant cord blood beta clonotypes carried fewer insertions; young adult naive repertoires showed a weaker similar trend, while memory repertoires showed none. Invariant T cells such as MAIT and iNKT could partly confound zero-insertion analyses, although diverse VJ usage argued against such confounding for most clonotypes. Conclusions relied on cross-sectional statistical analysis, since the same donors could not be followed over many years. Compared with coincidental sharing between unrelated individuals, out-of-frame TCR alpha sequences shared between twins showed an excess of sequences with low generation probability. The excess sharing between twins in beta out-of-frame sequences was weaker because fewer shared sequences reduced the signal-to-noise ratio.

Comments on this clonotype: Which antigen it targets is not known. Base qualities are missing; no much larger clone stands one base away.

The germline V gene sets CDR1 to SGHTA and CDR2 to FQGNSA. The CDR3 numbers 16 residues from cysteine through phenylalanine. CDR3 DNA is the only sequence kept; it has 48 bases, read in frame from the first base. Cut back by 7 bases and 4 bases, the V and J ends lie 23 bases apart. All donors were healthy Caucasians. The twin cohort consisted of three pairs of female monozygotic twins, all aged about 18 to 29 years. Peripheral blood mononuclear cells were used as the source from which RNA for TCR libraries was isolated. The method behind the library was 5' RACE. For sequencing, an Illumina HiSeq 2000 was employed. A universal primer binding site was introduced by template switching, and a unique molecular identifier was present in the final cDNA, enabling accurate counting of TCR cDNA molecules. Specific primers in the conserved constant-segment region were used to synthesize first-strand cDNA for the TCR alpha and beta chains. To control for contamination, every cDNA library carried two barcodes: a SMART-Mk sample barcode plus Illumina barcodes. TruSeq adapter sequences, together with Illumina sample barcodes, were added in two successive PCR steps. The TCR alpha and beta cDNA libraries were sequenced on the Illumina HiSeq platform using custom primers. The authors processed their data as follows. Raw reads were processed with MiGEC to extract unique molecular identifiers, and MiXCR was used to determine CDR3 positions. For each individual, recombination models were inferred using an EM algorithm with the repgenHMM and IGoR tools. Shared clonotypes were analyzed with the tcR package in R, and sharing was normalized by the product of cloneset sizes. To study raw recombination without the effects of thymic and clonal selection, out-of-frame nonproductive sequences were analyzed. Using fastp at Q25 and MiXCR, TCRdb reprocessed the public reads and kept productive beta chains. Each entry is one CDR3 protein sequence, shown with its most common DNA and genes. TCRdb, not the original authors, processed these V and J calls. This sample holds roughly 770,000 distinct CDR3 sequences; about 20% were observed only once. Around 13% of the sample comes from the top ten.

This sample also appeared in a second study, on T cells expressing NK-cell markers. As that second paper reports: Under ten donors provided sorted CD3+CD56+NKG2C+, CD3+CD56+NKG2C- and CD3+CD56-NKG2C+ T-cell subsets, whose TCR beta-chain repertoires were profiled. Of the eight sequenced donors, seven were found to be HCMV-seropositive and one was found to be HCMV-seronegative. In several experiments an anti-gammadeltaTCR antibody was added to restrict sorting to alphabetaTCR-expressing T cells. In over five donors, the dominant CD3+CD56+NKG2C+ clonotypes were among the top 10 CD8+ clonotypes and accounted for roughly 1.0-8% of CD8+ T cells. Those dominant clonotypes were again the most abundant among CD3+CD56-NKG2C+ cells in a handful of donors, at about 25-60.1%. It remained unclear whether the expanded NKG2C-expressing T cell clones were specific for HCMV antigens. The eight sequenced donors were randomly selected healthy volunteers, three men and five women. HCMV-specific IgG was detected in serum with a commercial ELISA kit to determine HCMV serostatus. Bulk peripheral blood T-cell repertoires were additionally sequenced from unsorted PBMC for over 5 donors. MIGEC handled demultiplexing of the reads and grouping by UMI, while MiTCR was used to assemble and quantify clonotypes. Only TCR cDNA sequences supported by at least two reads were kept to exclude erroneous sequences. The tcR package was used for downstream repertoire analysis, and clonotypes were matched across fractions by CDR3 nucleotide sequence plus V segment. VDJmatch was used to annotate antigen specificity against VDJdb, with one amino acid substitution in CDR3 allowed.

This sequence originates from a woman aged 18 to 35 in good health. Sequenced: PBMCs. The chain is encoded by TRBV7-2 joined to TRBJ2-7, with a tentative D gene TRBD2 over 6 matching bases. The nucleotides read TGTGCCAGCAACTCCGGCCCCGGGACTGCCGTTTACGAGCAGTACTTC. This gives the protein CASNSGPGTAVYEQYF.